The rows below give T cell receptor beta chains drawn from one sample of a study of T cell responses to AZD1222 COVID-19 vaccine. TCRdb keeps only in-frame clones here, not all; method: immunoSEQ multiplex PCR. Of more than 50,000 clones listed, 89% are singletons. This material consisted of peripheral blood, taken on day 0 of AZD1222 vaccination. These receptors originate from an adult in good health. Each CDR3 is given with its conserved first and last residue. Fields, in order: J gene, D gene, clone size, V gene, CDR3 DNA, CDR3 protein. The D gene is left open where the match is weak. Part of the rows lack a size; the others show once, few, many or a class for expanded clones.

j_gene: TRBJ1-2; d_gene: TRBD1; abundance: .; v_gene: TRBV29-1; CDR3nt: TGCAGCGTCTCTAGACAGGGAAGCTATGGCTACACCTTC; CDR3aa: CSVSRQGSYGYTF
j_gene: TRBJ1-2; d_gene: .; abundance: .; v_gene: TRBV28; CDR3nt: TGTGCCAGCAGTTCACCGTCTGGCTACACCTTC; CDR3aa: CASSSPSGYTF
j_gene: TRBJ2-1; d_gene: TRBD2; abundance: .; v_gene: TRBV3-1/TRBV3-2; CDR3nt: TGTGCCAGCAGGCCTACTAGCGGGAGTATATATGAGCAGTTCTTC; CDR3aa: CASRPTSGSIYEQFF
j_gene: TRBJ2-5; d_gene: .; abundance: .; v_gene: TRBV12-3/TRBV12-4; CDR3nt: TGTGCCAGCAGTTTTGGCCACCAAGAGACCCAGTACTTC; CDR3aa: CASSFGHQETQYF
j_gene: TRBJ1-2; d_gene: TRBD1; abundance: once; v_gene: TRBV27; CDR3nt: TGTGCCAGCAGCACAGGGGGGAGAGGCTACACCTTC; CDR3aa: CASSTGGRGYTF
j_gene: TRBJ2-2; d_gene: TRBD1; abundance: .; v_gene: TRBV18; CDR3nt: TGTGCCAGCTCACCAGACAGGGCAGGGACCGGGGAGCTGTTTTTT; CDR3aa: CASSPDRAGTGELFF
j_gene: TRBJ1-2; d_gene: .; abundance: .; v_gene: TRBV7-9; CDR3nt: TGTGCCAGCAGCGAAAAGCGTGTTCAGGATCCGAGTTCTAACTATGGCTACACCTTC; CDR3aa: CASSEKRVQDPSSNYGYTF
j_gene: TRBJ2-1; d_gene: TRBD2; abundance: .; v_gene: TRBV29-1; CDR3nt: TGCAGCGTTTTAGGTCCCGGGACGGGGGGTGGCTACAATGAGCAGTTCTTC; CDR3aa: CSVLGPGTGGGYNEQFF
j_gene: TRBJ2-7; d_gene: TRBD2; abundance: .; v_gene: TRBV6-5; CDR3nt: TGTGCCAGCACACTAGCGGGAGTACGCTCCTACGAGCAGTACTTC; CDR3aa: CASTLAGVRSYEQYF
j_gene: TRBJ1-2; d_gene: .; abundance: .; v_gene: TRBV19; CDR3nt: TGTGCCAGTAGTGTCACGGGATACGGCTACACCTTC; CDR3aa: CASSVTGYGYTF
j_gene: TRBJ1-4; d_gene: .; abundance: .; v_gene: TRBV5-1; CDR3nt: TGCGCCAGCAACTCCTTGTCGGATGAAAAACTGTTTTTT; CDR3aa: CASNSLSDEKLFF
j_gene: TRBJ1-1; d_gene: .; abundance: .; v_gene: TRBV6-1; CDR3nt: TGTGCCAGCAGTGAAGGGTCCTCTGGCCACACTGAAGCTTTCTTT; CDR3aa: CASSEGSSGHTEAFF
j_gene: TRBJ2-7; d_gene: TRBD2; abundance: .; v_gene: TRBV28; CDR3nt: TGTGCCAGCAGTTTAACGGGGGGTGATTTCTACGAGCAGTACTTC; CDR3aa: CASSLTGGDFYEQYF
j_gene: TRBJ2-7; d_gene: .; abundance: .; v_gene: TRBV19; CDR3nt: TGTGCCAGTAGTATATGGTCTGCTGACAGGTTGGGCGAGCAGTACTTC; CDR3aa: CASSIWSADRLGEQYF
j_gene: TRBJ2-3; d_gene: TRBD1; abundance: .; v_gene: TRBV5-1; CDR3nt: TGCGCCAGCAGCCTACCCCAGAACAGGGGACCAAGCACAGATACGCAGTATTTT; CDR3aa: CASSLPQNRGPSTDTQYF
j_gene: TRBJ1-5; d_gene: .; abundance: .; v_gene: TRBV7-6; CDR3nt: TGTGCCAGCAGCTTAGGTGCTGGGTGGAGCAATCAGCCCCAGCATTTT; CDR3aa: CASSLGAGWSNQPQHF
j_gene: TRBJ2-5; d_gene: .; abundance: .; v_gene: TRBV6-5; CDR3nt: TGTGCCAGCAGTTACGGCGGGGTCAAGAGAACCCAGTACTTC; CDR3aa: CASSYGGVKRTQYF
j_gene: TRBJ2-1; d_gene: .; abundance: few; v_gene: TRBV5-1; CDR3nt: TGCGCCAGCAGCTTGTTGTTCAGCGACAATGAGCAGTTCTTC; CDR3aa: CASSLLFSDNEQFF
j_gene: TRBJ2-1; d_gene: .; abundance: .; v_gene: TRBV2; CDR3nt: TGTGCCAGCGCTACCTACAATGAGCAGTTCTTC; CDR3aa: CASATYNEQFF
j_gene: TRBJ2-7; d_gene: .; abundance: .; v_gene: TRBV3-1/TRBV3-2; CDR3nt: TGTGCCAGCAGCCAAGAGCCCAGCTCCTACGAGCAGTACTTC; CDR3aa: CASSQEPSSYEQYF
j_gene: TRBJ1-1; d_gene: .; abundance: .; v_gene: TRBV6-5; CDR3nt: TGTGCCTCGAACAAGGCAGGGCCGCGGGGCACTGAAGCTTTCTTT; CDR3aa: CASNKAGPRGTEAFF
j_gene: TRBJ2-6; d_gene: TRBD1; abundance: .; v_gene: TRBV10-3; CDR3nt: TGTGCCATCAGTGCGGGACAGGGGTTCTCCGGGGCCAACGTCCTGACTTTC; CDR3aa: CAISAGQGFSGANVLTF
j_gene: TRBJ2-5; d_gene: TRBD2; abundance: .; v_gene: TRBV6-5; CDR3nt: TGTGCCAGCAGGGCTAGCGGGAGGGGTCAAGAGACCCAGTACTTC; CDR3aa: CASRASGRGQETQYF
j_gene: TRBJ2-2; d_gene: .; abundance: .; v_gene: TRBV7-9; CDR3nt: TGTGCCAGCAGCTTCAGGGTTTTGGGGGACACCGGGGAGCTGTTTTTT; CDR3aa: CASSFRVLGDTGELFF
j_gene: TRBJ1-2; d_gene: .; abundance: .; v_gene: TRBV5-4; CDR3nt: TGTGCCAGCAGCTTGGCCAGGGGATTGGACTACACCTTC; CDR3aa: CASSLARGLDYTF